This T cell receptor beta chain is from a study of T cells expressing NK-cell markers. Study overall: Sorted CD3+CD56-NKG2C+, CD3+CD56+NKG2C- and CD3+CD56+NKG2C+ T cells were the source of the TCR beta repertoires.

5'RACE template switching with UMIs generated TCR beta cDNA. No DNA is given; TCRdb re-called the 5' RACE reads and lists each CDR3 protein once. This table lists 200,000 to 300,000 distinct CDR3 sequences. The CDR3 extends over 12 amino acids. The germline CDR1 and CDR2 sequences are GTSNPN and SVGIG (reference sequence). The sample taken for sequencing was blood T cells: a sorted CD56 or NKG2C T cell subset, CD4+ or CD8+ T cells, or bulk PBMC T cells (not recorded which). The chain carries TRBV30 and TRBJ1-1; TCRdb indicates TRBD1, and absent DNA this call remains unverified. The origin of this receptor is a man aged 18 to 35 in good health. The CDR3: CAWSGPGGEAFF.